The clone carrying this T cell receptor beta chain qualifies as medium-sized. Second doses at about 4 or about 12 weeks were pooled. This sample is drawn from a study of T cell responses to AZD1222 COVID-19 vaccine. TCRdb's copy holds only in-frame clones and misses some; the assay was immunoSEQ multiplex PCR. The sample contains around 91,000 clones, roughly nine tenths of which appear only once. CDR3 size: 14 residues. Germline CDR1 is MDHEN and CDR2 is SYDVKM. The ends lost 9 bases at V and 7 bases at J; junction bases unmatched: 10. The chain combines TRBV28 with TRBJ1-4; 8 positions match TRBD1. The sample was peripheral blood, taken 28 days after the second AZD1222 dose. This sequence originates from an adult who received the AZD1222 COVID-19 vaccine. In DNA, the CDR3 is TGTGCCAGTACGGGACAGGCCGAGGGTGAAAAACTGTTTTTT. Residues: CASTGQAEGEKLFF.